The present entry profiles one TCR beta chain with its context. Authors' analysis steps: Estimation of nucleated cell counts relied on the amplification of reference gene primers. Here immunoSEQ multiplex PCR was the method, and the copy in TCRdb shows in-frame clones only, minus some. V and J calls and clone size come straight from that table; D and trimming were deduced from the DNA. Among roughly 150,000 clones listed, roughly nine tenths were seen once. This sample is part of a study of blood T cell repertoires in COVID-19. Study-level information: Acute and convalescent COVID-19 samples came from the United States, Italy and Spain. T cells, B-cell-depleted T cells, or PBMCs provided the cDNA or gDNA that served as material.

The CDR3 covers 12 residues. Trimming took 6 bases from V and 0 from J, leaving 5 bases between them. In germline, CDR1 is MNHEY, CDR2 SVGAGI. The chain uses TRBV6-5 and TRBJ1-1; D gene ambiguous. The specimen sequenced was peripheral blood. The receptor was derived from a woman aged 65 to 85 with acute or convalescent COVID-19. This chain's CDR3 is CASRQLNTEAFF. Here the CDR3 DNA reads TGTGCCAGCAGACAGCTGAACACTGAAGCTTTCTTT.